This T cell receptor (beta chain) is drawn from a study of shared clonotypes between healthy human individuals. Study overall: Per donor, CD8 memory used one plate, CD8 naive used two, CD4 memory used three and CD4 naive used three.

V lost 7 bases to trimming and J lost 6 bases; unmatched junction nucleotides: 13. The germline CDR1 and CDR2 sequences are SEHNR and FQNEAQ (reference sequence). This CDR3 has 16 amino acids. Study-level findings and limits: At large depth, rarefaction still showed sorted-subset sequencing to be incomplete. Generally, naive subsets (rather than memory subsets) showed larger estimated richness.

This clone showed up just once. Its antigen is currently unknown. An even split of each subset's genomic DNA across several immunoSEQ plates was performed. Only in-frame clones appear in the TCRdb table, and some are missing; sequencing was by immunoSEQ multiplex PCR. The data contain about 2.1 million clones, 85% to 95% of them seen just once; the ten biggest clones take up less than 2%. CD45RO-negative, CCR7-selected cells formed the naive CD8 fraction, which excluded terminally differentiated effector memory CD45RA+ cells. Sequencing was done on a sample of naive CD8+ T cells from PBMCs. This receptor was obtained from a young man in good health. Some clones in this sample may be carry-over from other donors' samples. J is TRBJ2-1 and V is TRBV7-9; 9 nucleotides align to TRBD2. CDR3: CASTNIGLAGFNEQFF. The CDR3 bases are TGTGCCAGCACCAACATCGGCCTAGCGGGATTCAATGAGCAGTTCTTC.